The next 27 T cell receptor beta chains were all read from a single sample in a study of shared clonotypes between healthy human individuals. Produced via immunoSEQ multiplex PCR; TCRdb's table is partial and in-frame only. Of some 2.1 million clones in the sample, around 95% were seen once. The sequencing input was naive CD4+ T cells sorted from blood. Subset described: CD45RA+ positively selected. These receptors originate from a man between 18 and 35 years old in good health.

The gene calls are TRBV11-1 and TRBJ2-3; 7 bases line up with TRBD2. With 1 base clipped from V and 4 bases from J, the junction kept 5 bases outside the gene matches. This CDR3 contains 15 residues. Germline CDR1 reads SGHAT; CDR2 reads FQDESV (reference sequence). CDR3 protein: CASSLGRGGPDTQYF. Here the CDR3 DNA reads TGTGCCAGCAGCTTAGGACGCGGGGGACCAGATACGCAGTATTTT.

The J gene is TRBJ2-4, the V gene TRBV7-2, with 12 nucleotides matching TRBD2. Germline CDR1 SGHTA, CDR2 FQGNSA. Trimming took 4 bases from V and 4 from J; bases not matched to a gene: 2. CDR3 length: 15 amino acids. The CDR3 coding sequence is TGTGCCAGCAGCTCGGGACTAGCGGGTAAAAACATTCAGTACTTC. It specifies CASSSGLAGKNIQYF.

In this sample, this clone turned up once. The rearrangement joins TRBV7-3 to TRBJ2-7; 14 positions match TRBD2. CDR1 SGHTA and CDR2 FQGTGA come from the germline V gene. The ends lost 4 bases at V and 2 bases at J; junction bases unmatched: 4. This CDR3 contains 16 residues. Here the CDR3 DNA reads TGTGCCAGCAGCTGGACTAGCGGGGGGCCGCCCTACGAGCAGTACTTC. Translation: CASSWTSGGPPYEQYF.

CDR3 loop: CASRPTASYEQYF. CDR3 nucleotides: TGTGCCAGCAGACCGACAGCCTCCTACGAGCAGTACTTC. The chain employs TRBV28 and TRBJ2-7; a weak D match, TRBD1 (5 bases). V was pared by 6 bases and J by 0 bases, with 9 bases between. Germline values: CDR1 MDHEN, CDR2 SYDVKM. CDR3 length equals 13 residues.

This rearrangement joins TRBV6-6 to TRBJ2-7, with 9 bases matching TRBD1. The CDR3 is made up of 14 amino acids. The V gene's germline CDR1 is MNHNY and CDR2 SVGAGI (reference sequence). Unmatched junction bases numbered 3, after V lost 6 bases and J lost 0 bases. In DNA, the CDR3 is TGTGCCAGCAGGGGGACAGGGAGCTCCTACGAGCAGTACTTC. It yields the protein CASRGTGSSYEQYF.

This chain joins TRBV5-4 and TRBJ2-5; 13 nucleotides line up with TRBD2. The CDR3 loop spans 13 amino acids. The germline CDR1 and CDR2 sequences are SGHNT and YYREEE (reference sequence). The V gene end was trimmed by 5 bases and the J gene end by 8 bases; junction bases not matched to a gene: 3. CDR3 nucleotides: TGTGCCAGCAGTACTAGCGGGGGGGTTACCCAGTACTTC. It is translated as CASSTSGGVTQYF.

This chain connects TRBV5-1 to TRBJ2-7; 8 bases are a match to TRBD2. V gave up 4 bases and J gave up 5 bases; unmatched junction bases: 14. Germline V CDR1 and CDR2: SGHRS, YFSETQ. The CDR3 length is 16 residues. The CDR3 here is CASSQTGTRHVNEQYF. The DNA for the CDR3 is TGCGCCAGCAGCCAGACCGGGACTAGGCACGTCAACGAGCAGTACTTC.

The gene calls are TRBV28 and TRBJ2-7, with D unresolved. The V gene's germline CDR1 is MDHEN and CDR2 SYDVKM. The CDR3 has 16 amino acids. Trimming removed 5 bases from V and 0 bases from J, with 17 bases in between. CDR3 loop: CASSPPVRLSSYEQYF. CDR3 DNA: TGTGCCAGCAGTCCCCCCGTCCGACTGAGCTCCTACGAGCAGTACTTC.

This clone was recorded once. The chain carries TRBV11-2 and TRBJ2-2; maybe TRBD2 (6 bases). Trimming removed 8 bases at V and 2 bases at J, with 12 bases between. The CDR3 covers 14 residues. Germline-derived CDR1 and CDR2 are SGHAT and FQNNGV. The CDR3 region is CASAGQINTGELFF. In DNA, the CDR3 is TGTGCCAGCGCGGGGCAGATAAACACCGGGGAGCTGTTTTTT.

The chain combines TRBV5-1 with TRBJ2-2; TRBD2 aligns across 10 bases. The CDR3 has 17 amino acids. Germline V lookup: CDR1 SGHRS, CDR2 YFSETQ. The ends lost 2 bases at V and 5 bases at J; junction bases unmatched: 9. The CDR3 DNA sequence: TGCGCCAGCAGCTTCCTTCTAGCGGGAGCCGGTACCGGGGAGCTGTTTTTT. Translating it yields CASSFLLAGAGTGELFF.

A single count supports this clone. Just one base apart from a much larger clone, this may be a read error. The sample holds other DNA sequences that translate to the same CDR3. The chain recombines TRBV7-9 with TRBJ1-1; D is possibly TRBD1 (6 bases). This CDR3 is built from 13 residues. CDR1 and CDR2 (germline): SEHNR, FQNEAQ (reference sequence). V was pared by 3 bases and J by 1 base, with 6 bases between. The CDR3 here is CASSLDRNTEAFF. As DNA, the CDR3 is TGTGCCAGCAGCTTGGACAGGAACACTGAAGCTTTCTTT.

This clone showed up just once. The gene calls are TRBV30 and TRBJ2-5; D not resolved. V shed 3 bases and J shed 0 bases, with 11 bases lying between them. Per the germline V gene, CDR1 is GTSNPN and CDR2 is SVGIG (reference sequence). The CDR3 runs 14 residues. CDR3 DNA sequence: TGTGCCTGGAGGAAGGTGGGGTACCAAGAGACCCAGTACTTC. This gives the protein CAWRKVGYQETQYF.

The rearrangement links TRBV11-2 to TRBJ2-7, with D perhaps matching TRBD1 (5 bases). Trimming removed 2 bases from V and 7 bases from J, with 24 bases in between. The CDR3 contains 17 residues. Germline V gene data show CDR1 as SGHAT and CDR2 as FQNNGV. CDR3 region: CASSLPRKLDHQGEQYF. The CDR3 bases are TGTGCCAGCAGCTTACCACGGAAACTCGACCACCAGGGAGAGCAGTACTTC. The whole variable domain, remainder taken from reference TRBV11-2 and TRBJ2-7, is EAGVAQSPRYKIIEKRQSVAFWCNPISGHATLYWYQQILGQGPKLLIQFQNNGVVDDSQLPKDRFSAERLKGVDSTLKIQPAKLEDSAVYLCASSLPRKLDHQGEQYFGPGTRLTVT.

The CDR3 DNA reads as TGTGCCTGGACTGTAGGCCCTAGTCGGTCCGGGGAGCTGTTTTTT. It codes for CAWTVGPSRSGELFF. The chain recombines TRBV30 with TRBJ2-2; D remains unclear. The CDR3 is made up of 15 amino acids. Germline V gene sequence: CDR1 GTSNPN, CDR2 SVGIG (reference sequence). Trimming pared 4 bases from V and 6 bases from J, leaving 18 bases between.

The gene calls are TRBV12-5 and TRBJ2-3; D might be TRBD2 (6 bases). The CDR3 extends over 12 amino acids. Germline values: CDR1 LGHNT, CDR2 FRNRAP. This CDR3 reads CAGGRDTDTQYF. As DNA, the CDR3 is TGTGCCGGGGGTCGGGACACAGATACGCAGTATTTT.

The chain carries TRBV28 and TRBJ2-7; 8 nucleotides agree with TRBD1. With 8 bases clipped from V and 6 bases from J, the junction kept 9 bases outside the gene matches. This CDR3 is built from 13 residues. Germline assignment: CDR1 MDHEN and CDR2 SYDVKM. The CDR3 region is CASAIAGGGEQYF. In DNA, the CDR3 is TGTGCCAGCGCAATAGCAGGGGGCGGCGAGCAGTACTTC.

With regard to this clone: At the DNA level, this CDR3 is encoded by other sequences in the same sample as well. The chain uses TRBV15 and TRBJ1-5; D is unclear. This CDR3 has 15 amino acids. The V and J ends lost 0 bases and 1 base respectively, with 7 bases between them. The germline CDR1 and CDR2 sequences are LNHNV and YYDKDF (reference sequence). CDR3 in amino acids: CATSREGQSNQPQHF. The CDR3, as DNA: TGTGCCACCAGCAGAGAAGGCCAAAGCAATCAGCCCCAGCATTTT.

V usage is TRBV11-3 and J usage is TRBJ2-1; 11 bases are a match to TRBD2. This CDR3 has 16 amino acids. Germline lookup yields CDR1 SGHNT and CDR2 YENEEA. V lost 5 bases and J lost 3; bases outside the gene matches: 6. CDR3 bases: TGTGCCAGCAGCACTACCGGGACTAGCGGCTACAATGAGCAGTTCTTC. It translates to CASSTTGTSGYNEQFF. Drawing the rest from reference TRBV11-3 and TRBJ2-1, the complete variable domain is EAGVVQSPRYKIIEKKQPVAFWCNPISGHNTLYWYLQNLGQGPELLIRYENEEAVDDSQLPKDRFSAERLKGVDSTLKIQPAELGDSAVYLCASSTTGTSGYNEQFFGPGTRLTVL.

The chain joins TRBV7-9 to TRBJ2-3; D unclear. The CDR3 totals 15 residues. Germline-derived CDR1 and CDR2 are SEHNR and FQNEAQ (reference sequence). The germline V and J ends were trimmed by 2 bases and 5 bases, with 14 bases remaining between them. The CDR3 DNA follows: TGTGCCAGCAGCTTAAGTGACAAGGGTAAAGATACGCAGTATTTT. Its translation is CASSLSDKGKDTQYF.

V is TRBV4-1 and J is TRBJ2-3; 7 positions agree with TRBD1. V dropped 4 bases and J dropped 2; count of bases not matched to a gene: 6. CDR1 MGHRA and CDR2 YSYEKL come from the germline V gene. This CDR3 comprises 15 residues. CDR3 residues: CASSLTGDYTDTQYF. The CDR3 region has the DNA TGCGCCAGCAGCCTCACAGGGGATTACACAGATACGCAGTATTTT.

The rearrangement joins TRBV28 to TRBJ2-2; D may correspond to TRBD1 or TRBD2 (6 bases each). The CDR3 runs 16 residues. Germline V gene lookup returns CDR1 MDHEN and CDR2 SYDVKM. The V end lost 5 bases, the J end lost 7 bases, and 20 bases lay between the germline ends. CDR3 bases: TGTGCCAGCAGTGTCCCCTGGAGGGGGGAGTTCGGGGAGCTGTTTTTT. Amino acids: CASSVPWRGEFGELFF.

V usage is TRBV9 and J usage is TRBJ2-3; 7 bases align to TRBD2. The CDR3 consists of 16 residues. Germline values: CDR1 SGDLS, CDR2 YYNGEE. J was trimmed by 4 bases and V by 0 bases; bases with no gene match: 8. The CDR3 DNA reads TGTGCCAGCAGCGTAGATCCCCCCAGCGGGGCAGATACGCAGTATTTT. Protein product: CASSVDPPSGADTQYF.

Concerning this clone itself: Additional DNA sequences in this sample encode the identical CDR3. The rearrangement uses TRBV5-1 and TRBJ1-3; D ambiguous. V was trimmed by 6 bases and J by 4 bases, leaving 5 bases between them. Germline V gene sequence: CDR1 SGHRS, CDR2 YFSETQ. The CDR3 is made up of 11 amino acids. CDR3 DNA sequence: TGCGCCAGCACAGCAGGAAACACCATATATTTT. Residues: CASTAGNTIYF.

CDR3 coding DNA: TGTGCCAGCAGCTTCTATCTGGGACTTGCTGAAGCTTTCTTT. Its translation: CASSFYLGLAEAFF. The genes are TRBV7-3 and TRBJ1-1; D perhaps matches TRBD1 (5 bases). Trimming removed 3 bases at V and 6 bases at J, with 14 bases between. Looked up from germline, CDR1 is SGHTA and CDR2 is FQGTGA. The CDR3 contains 14 residues.

This clone was seen only once. The V call is TRBV11-1, the J call TRBJ2-3; TRBD1 is a possible D gene (5 bases). Germline assignment: CDR1 SGHAT and CDR2 FQDESV (reference sequence). The CDR3 runs to 13 residues. The V end was cut by 8 bases, the J end by 0 bases, with 9 bases between. CDR3 DNA sequence: TGTGCCAGCCGACAGACTAGCACAGATACGCAGTATTTT. It specifies CASRQTSTDTQYF.

The chain uses TRBV2 and TRBJ2-1; possibly TRBD1 for D (6 bases). Trimming took off 3 bases at V and 2 bases at J, with 11 bases between the two ends. Germline V gene sequence: CDR1 SNHLY, CDR2 FYNNEI. This CDR3 is built from 15 residues. Here the CDR3 reads CASSDRGSAYNEQFF. CDR3 bases: TGTGCCAGCAGTGACAGGGGTTCGGCCTACAATGAGCAGTTCTTC.

This clone showed up just once. V and J are TRBV5-4 and TRBJ1-4, with TRBD1 as a possible D gene (6 bases). V was pared by 6 bases and J by 8 bases, with 14 bases between. CDR1 and CDR2 (germline): SGHNT, YYREEE (reference sequence). The CDR3 extends over 13 amino acids. CDR3 amino acids: CASTRDTGEKLFF. In nucleotides, the CDR3 is TGTGCCAGCACCCGGGACACCGGCGAAAAACTGTTTTTT.